The clone carrying this T cell receptor beta chain was seen ten or more times. This sample was taken from a study of T cells in Graves' hyperthyroidism and ophthalmopathy. Regions amplified from RNA transcripts were the TCR beta CDR3 regions. TCR CDR3 regions were first amplified by RT-PCR with HTBI primers. TCRdb reprocessed the multiplex PCR reads with MiXCR, giving one entry per CDR3 protein. The repertoire has about 500,000 distinct CDR3 sequences, around 16% of them found once; the top ten carry less than 30%. Trimming shortened V by 1 base and J by 1 base, and 15 bases separated the two germline ends. The germline V gene encodes CDR1 SGHRS and CDR2 YFSETQ. This CDR3 comprises 17 residues.

The sequence was collected from a woman younger than 45 with Graves' ophthalmopathy. Sequenced material: blood. J is TRBJ2-1 and V is TRBV5-1; D unresolved. The CDR3 loop is CASSLSVISGSYNEQFF. Here the CDR3 DNA reads TGCGCCAGCAGCTTGTCAGTCATTTCCGGGTCCTACAATGAGCAGTTCTTC.